The entry that follows covers one TCR beta chain sequence. As yet, its antigen is unknown. The record originates from a study of OX40 agonist ivuxolimab in advanced cancers. As for the study in general: Age averaged about 62 years (range roughly 23 to 85), and more than 80% were male.

Whole-study results and caveats: Expansion of clones was among the lowest in partial responders at 0.1-3.0 mg/kg. Also present in some nonresponders was a low level of normalized T-cell clonal expansion.

The V segment lost 4 bases and the J segment 5 bases; nucleotides outside the gene matches: 5. The CDR3 extends over 13 amino acids. Germline V lookup: CDR1 SGHDT, CDR2 YYEEEE. The protocol was immunoSEQ multiplex PCR, while the TCRdb copy is restricted to in-frame clones and leaves out a portion. Counted here are roughly 64,000 clones, roughly nine tenths occurring once; the ten biggest clones make up around an eighth. This sequence was found in an adult with an advanced solid tumor such as melanoma, head and neck, liver or kidney cancer. The sequencing used CD4+ or CD8+ T cells sorted from blood, collected in a trial of the OX40 agonist ivuxolimab. This sequence joins TRBV5-6 and TRBJ2-7, with 8 bases aligning to TRBD1. CDR3 residues: CASSPTGGNEQYF. The CDR3, as DNA: TGTGCCAGCAGCCCTACAGGGGGGAACGAGCAGTACTTC. Based on the CDR3 plus reference TRBV5-6 and TRBJ2-7, the full variable domain is DAGVTQSPTHLIKTRGQQVTLRCSPKSGHDTVSWYQQALGQGPQFIFQYYEEEERQRGNFPDRFSGHQFPNYSSELNVNALLLGDSALYLCASSPTGGNEQYFGPGTRLTVT.